The rows below give T cell receptor beta chains drawn from one sample of a study of Graves' ophthalmopathy and Graves' hyperthyroidism. TCRdb analysed the multiplex PCR reads with MiXCR anew, one entry per CDR3 protein. The sample lists about 400,000 distinct CDR3 sequences, around 20% occurring once. Material: peripheral blood. The receptors here all came from a woman between 18 and 29 years old with stable Graves' hyperthyroidism. The CDR3 runs from the conserved cysteine through the conserved F or W. A D gene is named only where the DNA matches it firmly. Not all rows give a size; the values are once, few, many and, for expanded clones, a class.

clone size: few
V gene: TRBV27
CDR3 length: 16
D gene: NA
J gene: TRBJ1-5
CDR3 DNA: TGTGCCAGCAGAGAGGACTCGGGACGGATCAATCAGCCCCAGCATTTT
CDR3 protein: CASREDSGRINQPQHF

clone size: many
V gene: TRBV12-3/TRBV12-4
CDR3 length: 14
D gene: NA
J gene: TRBJ2-6
CDR3 DNA: TGTGCCAGCAGTTATGGCCCTGGGGCCAACGTCCTGACTTTC
CDR3 protein: CASSYGPGANVLTF

clone size: many
V gene: TRBV6-2/TRBV6-3
CDR3 length: 14
D gene: NA
J gene: TRBJ1-1
CDR3 DNA: TGTGCCAGCAGTTACCTCGGGTCGAACACTGAAGCTTTCTTT
CDR3 protein: CASSYLGSNTEAFF

clone size: NA
V gene: TRBV12-3/TRBV12-4
CDR3 length: 13
D gene: NA
J gene: TRBJ1-2
CDR3 DNA: TGTGCCAGCAGTTTATTAGGGGAGTATGGCTACACCTTC
CDR3 protein: CASSLLGEYGYTF

clone size: many
V gene: TRBV20-1
CDR3 length: 13
D gene: NA
J gene: TRBJ2-7
CDR3 DNA: TGCAGTGCTAGCCTTTCGGGAGCCTACGAGCAGTACTTC
CDR3 protein: CSASLSGAYEQYF

clone size: NA
V gene: TRBV6-5
CDR3 length: 14
D gene: NA
J gene: TRBJ1-5
CDR3 DNA: TGTGCCAGCAGTTACTCGAGCGGGATAACGCCCCAGCATTTT
CDR3 protein: CASSYSSGITPQHF

clone size: NA
V gene: TRBV29-1
CDR3 length: 16
D gene: NA
J gene: TRBJ1-5
CDR3 DNA: TGCAGCGTTGAAGTATCGGCGGGGGATAGCAATCAGCCCCAGCATTTT
CDR3 protein: CSVEVSAGDSNQPQHF

clone size: once
V gene: TRBV12-3/TRBV12-4
CDR3 length: 15
D gene: TRBD1
J gene: TRBJ2-5
CDR3 DNA: TGTGCCAGCAGGACCGGGACAGGGGGCGTGGAGACCCAGTACTTC
CDR3 protein: CASRTGTGGVETQYF

clone size: many
V gene: TRBV7-2
CDR3 length: 16
D gene: NA
J gene: TRBJ2-7
CDR3 DNA: TGTGCCAGCAGCTTAGCGGGCAGGGGCAGGAAGTGGGAGCAGTACTTC
CDR3 protein: CASSLAGRGRKWEQYF

clone size: many
V gene: TRBV10-3
CDR3 length: 13
D gene: TRBD1
J gene: TRBJ2-7
CDR3 DNA: TGTGCCATCAGCCCGGGACAGAGCTACGAGCAGTACTTC
CDR3 protein: CAISPGQSYEQYF

clone size: many
V gene: TRBV20-1
CDR3 length: 19
D gene: NA
J gene: TRBJ1-3
CDR3 DNA: TGCAGTGCTAGACCCCTGGCACCCGTAACGGACCCAACTGGAAACACCATATATTTT
CDR3 protein: CSARPLAPVTDPTGNTIYF

clone size: many
V gene: TRBV12-3/TRBV12-4
CDR3 length: 11
D gene: NA
J gene: TRBJ2-7
CDR3 DNA: TGTGCCAGCGGGCCCCCGGGAGAGCAGTACTTC
CDR3 protein: CASGPPGEQYF

clone size: NA
V gene: TRBV19
CDR3 length: 14
D gene: TRBD1
J gene: TRBJ1-5
CDR3 DNA: TGTGCCAGTAGTGCCAACAGGGGAAATCAGCCCCAGCATTTT
CDR3 protein: CASSANRGNQPQHF

clone size: many
V gene: TRBV6-1
CDR3 length: 12
D gene: NA
J gene: TRBJ1-5
CDR3 DNA: TGTGCCGTCTCTCTACAGCTCCAGCCCCAGCATTTT
CDR3 protein: CAVSLQLQPQHF

clone size: many
V gene: TRBV12-3/TRBV12-4
CDR3 length: 15
D gene: TRBD1
J gene: TRBJ1-5
CDR3 DNA: TGTGCCAGCAGTTTATACGGCAGGGGGCATCAGCCCCAGCATTTT
CDR3 protein: CASSLYGRGHQPQHF

clone size: few
V gene: TRBV27
CDR3 length: 15
D gene: NA
J gene: TRBJ2-2
CDR3 DNA: TGTGCCAGCAGTTCCCCAGAGCGGTGGACCGGGGAGCTGTTTTTT
CDR3 protein: CASSSPERWTGELFF

clone size: many
V gene: TRBV13
CDR3 length: 20
D gene: TRBD2
J gene: TRBJ2-2
CDR3 DNA: TGTGCCAGCAGCCCCCCCCCCCTACTAGCGGGAGCCTCCAACACCGGGGAGCTGTTTTTT
CDR3 protein: CASSPPPLLAGASNTGELFF

clone size: once
V gene: TRBV30
CDR3 length: 14
D gene: NA
J gene: TRBJ1-1
CDR3 DNA: TGTGCCTGTTCAAGGGACGGTTCAAACACTGAAGCTTTCTTT
CDR3 protein: CACSRDGSNTEAFF

clone size: many
V gene: TRBV4-1
CDR3 length: 16
D gene: NA
J gene: TRBJ2-2
CDR3 DNA: TGCGCCAGCAGCCAAACCGGGACCCTTACACCACAGGAGCTGTTTTTT
CDR3 protein: CASSQTGTLTPQELFF